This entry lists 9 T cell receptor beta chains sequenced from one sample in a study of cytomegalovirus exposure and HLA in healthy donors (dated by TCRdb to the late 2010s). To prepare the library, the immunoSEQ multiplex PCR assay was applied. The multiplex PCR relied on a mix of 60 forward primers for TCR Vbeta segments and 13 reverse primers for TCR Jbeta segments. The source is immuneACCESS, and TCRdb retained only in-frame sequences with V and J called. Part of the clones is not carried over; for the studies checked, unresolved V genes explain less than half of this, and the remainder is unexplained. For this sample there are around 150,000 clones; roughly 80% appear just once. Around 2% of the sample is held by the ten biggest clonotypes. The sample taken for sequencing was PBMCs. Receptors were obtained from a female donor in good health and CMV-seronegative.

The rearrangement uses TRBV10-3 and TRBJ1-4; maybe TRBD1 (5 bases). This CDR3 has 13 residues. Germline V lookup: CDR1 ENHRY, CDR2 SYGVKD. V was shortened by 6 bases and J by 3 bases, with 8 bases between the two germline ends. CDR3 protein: CAIRGAANEKLFF. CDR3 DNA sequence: TGTGCCATCAGAGGGGCTGCTAATGAAAAACTGTTTTTT.

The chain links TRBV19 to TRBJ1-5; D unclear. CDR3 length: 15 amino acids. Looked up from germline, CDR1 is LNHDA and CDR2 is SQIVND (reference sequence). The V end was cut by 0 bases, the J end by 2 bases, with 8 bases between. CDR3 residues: CASSIERPGNQPQHF. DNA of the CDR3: TGTGCCAGTAGTATAGAGCGGCCAGGCAATCAGCCCCAGCATTTT.

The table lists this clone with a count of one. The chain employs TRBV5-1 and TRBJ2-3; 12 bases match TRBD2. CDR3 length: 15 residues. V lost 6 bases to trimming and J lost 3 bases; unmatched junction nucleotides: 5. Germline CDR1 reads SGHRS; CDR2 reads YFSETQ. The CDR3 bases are TGCGCCAGCACCCCTAGCGGGGGGGCAACAGATACGCAGTATTTT. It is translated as CASTPSGGATDTQYF.

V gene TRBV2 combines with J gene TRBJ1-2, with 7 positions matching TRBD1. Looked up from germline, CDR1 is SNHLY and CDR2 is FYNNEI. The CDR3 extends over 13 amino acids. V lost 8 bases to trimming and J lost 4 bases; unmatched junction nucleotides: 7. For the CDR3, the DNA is TGTGCCAGCCATGGGACAGCTACCTATGGCTACACCTTC. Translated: CASHGTATYGYTF.

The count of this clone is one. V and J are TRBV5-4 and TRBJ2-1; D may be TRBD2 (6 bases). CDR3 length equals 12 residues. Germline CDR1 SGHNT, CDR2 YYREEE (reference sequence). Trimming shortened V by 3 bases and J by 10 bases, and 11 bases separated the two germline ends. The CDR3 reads CASSWRESEQFF. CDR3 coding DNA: TGTGCCAGCAGCTGGAGGGAATCCGAGCAGTTCTTC.

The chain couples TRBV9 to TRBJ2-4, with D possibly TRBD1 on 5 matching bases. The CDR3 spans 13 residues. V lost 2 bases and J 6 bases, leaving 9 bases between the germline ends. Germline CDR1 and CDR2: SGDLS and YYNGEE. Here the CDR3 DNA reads TGTGCCAGCAGCGTTGCTGACAGAAACATTCAGTACTTC. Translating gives CASSVADRNIQYF.

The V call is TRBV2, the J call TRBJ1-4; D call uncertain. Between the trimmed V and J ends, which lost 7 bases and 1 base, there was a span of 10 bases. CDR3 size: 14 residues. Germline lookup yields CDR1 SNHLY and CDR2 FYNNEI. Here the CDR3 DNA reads TGTGCCAGCATAGCGCTAGGAACTAATGAAAAACTGTTTTTT. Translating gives CASIALGTNEKLFF.

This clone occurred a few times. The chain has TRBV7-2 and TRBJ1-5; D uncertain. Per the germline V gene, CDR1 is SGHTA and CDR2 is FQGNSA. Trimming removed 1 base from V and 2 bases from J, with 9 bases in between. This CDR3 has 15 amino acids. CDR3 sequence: CASSLDPLGNQPQHF. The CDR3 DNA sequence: TGTGCCAGCAGCTTAGACCCCTTAGGCAATCAGCCCCAGCATTTT.

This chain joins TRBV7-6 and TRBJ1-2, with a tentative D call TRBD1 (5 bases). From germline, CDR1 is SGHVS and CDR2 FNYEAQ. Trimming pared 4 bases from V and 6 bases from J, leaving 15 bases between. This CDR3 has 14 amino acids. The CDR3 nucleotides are TGTGCCAGCAGCTCATCGGGGGATCTCAATGGCTACACCTTC. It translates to CASSSSGDLNGYTF. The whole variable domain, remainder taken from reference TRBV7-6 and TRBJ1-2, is GAGVSQSPRYKVTKRGQDVALRCDPISGHVSLYWYRQALGQGPEFLTYFNYEAQQDKSGLPNDRFSAERPEGSISTLTIQRTEQRDSAMYRCASSSSGDLNGYTFGSGTRLTVV.